A single sample gave rise to the 5 T cell receptor beta chains below, sequenced in a study of blood T cell repertoires in COVID-19. Clones were read by immunoSEQ multiplex PCR, and TCRdb kept only the in-frame ones, dropping some. The sample records 50,000 to 65,000 clones, about 85% being singletons. Material for sequencing was peripheral blood. These receptors were taken from a human donor in a cohort sampled during active COVID-19.

This clone has more than one count but fewer than ten. The chain carries TRBV6-6 and TRBJ2-3, with D perhaps matching TRBD2 (5 bases). The CDR3 contains 14 residues. CDR1 is MNHNY, CDR2 SVGAGI, per germline (reference sequence). Trimming removed 7 bases from V and 0 bases from J, with 11 bases in between. The CDR3 loop is CASTLAFSTDTQYF. The DNA for the CDR3 is TGTGCCAGCACTTTAGCGTTTAGCACAGATACGCAGTATTTT.

This chain joins TRBV3-1 (or the pseudogene TRBV3-2) and TRBJ2-1; D not resolved. With 1 base removed from V and 3 bases from J, the gap between germline ends came to 10 bases. The V gene's germline CDR1 is LGHDT and CDR2 YNNKEL (reference sequence). The CDR3 is 15 amino acids. Here the CDR3 reads CASSQAAQYYNEQFF. Written as DNA, the CDR3 is TGTGCCAGCAGCCAAGCAGCACAGTACTACAATGAGCAGTTCTTC.

CDR3 sequence (DNA): TGTGCCAGCAGTCCTACTAGCGGTAGCACAGATACGCAGTATTTT. Amino acids: CASSPTSGSTDTQYF. The chain employs TRBV6-4 and TRBJ2-3, with 8 bases fitting TRBD2. The germline V gene encodes CDR1 MRHNA and CDR2 SNTAGT. The CDR3 runs to 15 residues. V lost 5 bases and J lost 0; bases outside the gene matches: 4.

The chain is built from TRBV5-1 and TRBJ2-1; 11 bases map to TRBD1. Trimming removed 4 bases from V and 10 bases from J; junction bases left unmatched: 4. The CDR3 consists of 13 residues. Per the germline V gene, CDR1 is SGHRS and CDR2 is YFSETQ. CDR3 coding DNA: TGCGCCAGCAGCCGGGACAGGGGGAGAGAGCAGTTCTTC. The encoded protein is CASSRDRGREQFF.

V and J are TRBV9 and TRBJ2-3; TRBD1 matches at 9 bases. Germline CDR1 is SGDLS and CDR2 is YYNGEE. Trimming cost V 3 bases and J 1 base; bases outside gene matches: 6. This CDR3 comprises 16 residues. CDR3 in DNA: TGTGCCAGCAGCGACTTACAGGGGGCCGGCACAGATACGCAGTATTTT. It encodes CASSDLQGAGTDTQYF.